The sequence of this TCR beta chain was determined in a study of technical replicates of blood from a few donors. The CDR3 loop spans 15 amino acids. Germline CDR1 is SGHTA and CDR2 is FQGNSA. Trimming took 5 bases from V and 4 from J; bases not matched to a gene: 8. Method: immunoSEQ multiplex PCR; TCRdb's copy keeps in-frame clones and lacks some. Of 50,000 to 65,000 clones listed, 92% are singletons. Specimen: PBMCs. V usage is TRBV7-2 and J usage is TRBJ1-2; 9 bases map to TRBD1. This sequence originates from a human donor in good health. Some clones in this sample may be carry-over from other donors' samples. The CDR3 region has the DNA TGTGCCAGCAGCGTAACCGGGACAGGGATCTATGGCTACACCTTC. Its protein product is CASSVTGTGIYGYTF.